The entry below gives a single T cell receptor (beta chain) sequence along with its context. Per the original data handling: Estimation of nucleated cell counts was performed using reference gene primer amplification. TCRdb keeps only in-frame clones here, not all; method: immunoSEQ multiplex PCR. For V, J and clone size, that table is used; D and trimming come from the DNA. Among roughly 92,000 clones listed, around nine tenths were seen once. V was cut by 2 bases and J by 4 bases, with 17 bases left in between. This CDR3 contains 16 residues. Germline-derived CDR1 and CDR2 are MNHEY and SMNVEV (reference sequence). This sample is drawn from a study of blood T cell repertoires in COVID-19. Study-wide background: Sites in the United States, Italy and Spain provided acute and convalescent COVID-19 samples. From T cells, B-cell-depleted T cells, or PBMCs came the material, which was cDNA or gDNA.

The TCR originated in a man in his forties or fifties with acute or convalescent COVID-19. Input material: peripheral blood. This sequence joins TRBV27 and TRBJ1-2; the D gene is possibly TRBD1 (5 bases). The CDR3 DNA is TGTGCCAGCAGTTTACGTCCTGGAGTAGGGGCCTATGGCTACACCTTC. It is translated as CASSLRPGVGAYGYTF.